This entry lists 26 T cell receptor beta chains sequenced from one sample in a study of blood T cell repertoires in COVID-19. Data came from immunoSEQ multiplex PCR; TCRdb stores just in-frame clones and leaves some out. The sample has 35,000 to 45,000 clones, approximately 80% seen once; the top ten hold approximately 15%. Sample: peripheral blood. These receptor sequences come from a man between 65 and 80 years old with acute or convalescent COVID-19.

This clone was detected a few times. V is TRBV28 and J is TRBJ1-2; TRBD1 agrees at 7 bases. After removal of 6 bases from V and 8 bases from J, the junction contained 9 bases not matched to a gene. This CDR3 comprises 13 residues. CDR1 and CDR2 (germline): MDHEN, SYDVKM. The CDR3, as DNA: TGTGCCAGCAGGAGGACAGGAATGAGGGGCTACACCTTC. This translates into CASRRTGMRGYTF.

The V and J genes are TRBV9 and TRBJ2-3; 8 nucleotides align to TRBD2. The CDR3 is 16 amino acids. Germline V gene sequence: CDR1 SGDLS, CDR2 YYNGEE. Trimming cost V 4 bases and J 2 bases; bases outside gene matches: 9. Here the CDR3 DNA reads TGTGCCAGCAGCCCAGGACTAGCCCGGGCCACAGATACGCAGTATTTT. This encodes CASSPGLARATDTQYF.

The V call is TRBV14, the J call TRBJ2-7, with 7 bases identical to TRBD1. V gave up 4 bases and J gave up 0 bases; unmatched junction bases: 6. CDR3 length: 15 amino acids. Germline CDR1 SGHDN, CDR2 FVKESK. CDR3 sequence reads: CASSRRDSTSYEQYF. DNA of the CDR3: TGTGCCAGCAGCCGTAGGGACAGCACCTCCTACGAGCAGTACTTC.

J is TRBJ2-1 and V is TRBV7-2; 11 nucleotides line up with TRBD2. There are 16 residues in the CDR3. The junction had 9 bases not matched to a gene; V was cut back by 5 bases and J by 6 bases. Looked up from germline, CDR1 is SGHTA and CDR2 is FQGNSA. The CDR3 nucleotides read TGTGCCAGCAGCCCGAGACTAGCGGGAATACCCAATGAGCAGTTCTTC. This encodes CASSPRLAGIPNEQFF. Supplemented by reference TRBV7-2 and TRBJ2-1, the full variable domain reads GAGVSQSPSNKVTEKGKDVELRCDPISGHTALYWYRQSLGQGLEFLIYFQGNSAPDKSGLPSDRFSAERTGGSVSTLTIQRTQQEDSAVYLCASSPRLAGIPNEQFFGPGTRLTVL.

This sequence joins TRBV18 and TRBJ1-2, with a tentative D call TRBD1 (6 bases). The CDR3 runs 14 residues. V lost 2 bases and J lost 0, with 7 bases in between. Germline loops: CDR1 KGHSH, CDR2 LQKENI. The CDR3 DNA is TGTGCCAGCTCACCAGCAGGGGCTAACTATGGCTACACCTTC. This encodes CASSPAGANYGYTF.

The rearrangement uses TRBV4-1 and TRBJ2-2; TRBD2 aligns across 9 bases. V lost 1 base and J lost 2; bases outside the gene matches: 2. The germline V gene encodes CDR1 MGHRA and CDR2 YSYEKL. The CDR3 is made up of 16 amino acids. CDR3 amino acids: CASSQGLAVNTGELFF. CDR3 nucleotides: TGCGCCAGCAGCCAAGGACTAGCGGTCAACACCGGGGAGCTGTTTTTT.

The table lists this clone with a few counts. The CDR3 protein is CASSLTDYQAFF. The CDR3 DNA reads TGTGCCAGCAGTTTAACAGATTATCAAGCTTTCTTT. J is TRBJ1-1 and V is TRBV28; D gene ambiguous. Trimming shortened V by 2 bases and J by 9 bases, and 10 bases separated the two germline ends. Germline CDR1 reads MDHEN; CDR2 reads SYDVKM. CDR3 size: 12 residues.

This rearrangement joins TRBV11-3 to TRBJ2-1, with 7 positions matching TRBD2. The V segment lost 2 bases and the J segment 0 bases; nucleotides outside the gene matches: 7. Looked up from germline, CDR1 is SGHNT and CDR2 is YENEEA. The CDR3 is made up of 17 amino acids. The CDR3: CASSLWGRTSSYNEQFF. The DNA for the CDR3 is TGTGCCAGCAGCTTATGGGGCCGGACTAGCTCCTACAATGAGCAGTTCTTC. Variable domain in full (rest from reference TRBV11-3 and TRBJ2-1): EAGVVQSPRYKIIEKKQPVAFWCNPISGHNTLYWYLQNLGQGPELLIRYENEEAVDDSQLPKDRFSAERLKGVDSTLKIQPAELGDSAVYLCASSLWGRTSSYNEQFFGPGTRLTVL.

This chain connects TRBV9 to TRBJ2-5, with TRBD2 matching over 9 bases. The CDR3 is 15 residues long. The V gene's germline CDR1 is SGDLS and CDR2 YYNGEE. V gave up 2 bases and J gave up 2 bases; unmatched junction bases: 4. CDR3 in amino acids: CASSVTAGGQETQYF. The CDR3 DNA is TGTGCCAGCAGCGTCACAGCGGGGGGACAAGAGACCCAGTACTTC.

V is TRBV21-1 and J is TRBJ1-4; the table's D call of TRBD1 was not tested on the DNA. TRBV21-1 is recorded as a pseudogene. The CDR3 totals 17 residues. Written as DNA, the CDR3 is TGTGCCAGCAGTATGAGACAGGGGGGCTTGGCTAATGAAAAACTGTTTTTT. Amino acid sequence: CASSMRQGGLANEKLFF.

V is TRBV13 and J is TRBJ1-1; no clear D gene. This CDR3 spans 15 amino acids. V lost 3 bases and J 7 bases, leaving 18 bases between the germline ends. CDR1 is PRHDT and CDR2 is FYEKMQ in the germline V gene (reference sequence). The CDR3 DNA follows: TGTGCCAGCAGCTTCAATTCAGGAGACGGGGATGAAGCTTTCTTT. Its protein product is CASSFNSGDGDEAFF.

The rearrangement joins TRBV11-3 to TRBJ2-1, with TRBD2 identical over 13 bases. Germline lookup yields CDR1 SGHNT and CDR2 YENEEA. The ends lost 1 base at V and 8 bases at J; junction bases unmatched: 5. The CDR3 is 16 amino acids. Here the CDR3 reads CASSLGLAGGRYEQFF. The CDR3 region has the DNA TGTGCCAGCAGCTTAGGACTAGCGGGGGGCCGCTATGAGCAGTTCTTC.

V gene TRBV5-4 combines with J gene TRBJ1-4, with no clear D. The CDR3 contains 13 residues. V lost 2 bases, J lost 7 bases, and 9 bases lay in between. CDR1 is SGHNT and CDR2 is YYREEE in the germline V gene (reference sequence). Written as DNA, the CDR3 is TGTGCCAGCAGCTTAGGCGGTGGTGAAAAACTGTTTTTT. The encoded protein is CASSLGGGEKLFF.

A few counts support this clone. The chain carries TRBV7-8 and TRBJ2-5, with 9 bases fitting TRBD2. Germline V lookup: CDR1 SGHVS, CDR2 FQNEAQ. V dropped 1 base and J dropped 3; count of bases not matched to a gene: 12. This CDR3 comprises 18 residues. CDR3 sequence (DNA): TGTGCCAGCAGCTTAGTGTTTGTTTCGGGACTAGCCGAAGAGACCCAGTACTTC. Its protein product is CASSLVFVSGLAEETQYF.

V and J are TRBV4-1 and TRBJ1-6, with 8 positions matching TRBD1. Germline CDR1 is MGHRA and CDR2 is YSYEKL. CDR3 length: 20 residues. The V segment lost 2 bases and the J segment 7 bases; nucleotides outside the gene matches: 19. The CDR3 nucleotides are TGCGCCAGCAGCCAACCTCCGGGGACAGGACGGGACCAGTTCAATTCACCCCTCCACTTT. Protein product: CASSQPPGTGRDQFNSPLHF.

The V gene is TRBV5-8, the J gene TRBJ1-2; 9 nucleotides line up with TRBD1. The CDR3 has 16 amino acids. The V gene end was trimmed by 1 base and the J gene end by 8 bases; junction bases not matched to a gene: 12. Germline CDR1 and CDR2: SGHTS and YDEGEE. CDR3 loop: CASSLTWGQGQGGYTF. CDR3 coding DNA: TGTGCCAGCAGCTTGACCTGGGGACAGGGTCAAGGAGGCTACACCTTC.

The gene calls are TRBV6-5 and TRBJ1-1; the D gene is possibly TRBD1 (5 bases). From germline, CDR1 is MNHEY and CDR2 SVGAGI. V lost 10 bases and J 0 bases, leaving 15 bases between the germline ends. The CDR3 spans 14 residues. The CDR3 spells CATTGGKMNTEAFF. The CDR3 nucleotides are TGTGCCACCACGGGGGGAAAAATGAACACTGAAGCTTTCTTT.

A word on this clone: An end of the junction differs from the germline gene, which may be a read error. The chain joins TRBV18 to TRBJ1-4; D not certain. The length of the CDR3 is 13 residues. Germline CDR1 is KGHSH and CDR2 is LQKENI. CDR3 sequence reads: CACSLGRDEKLFF. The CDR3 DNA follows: TGTGCCTGCTCTCTAGGCAGAGATGAAAAACTGTTTTTT.

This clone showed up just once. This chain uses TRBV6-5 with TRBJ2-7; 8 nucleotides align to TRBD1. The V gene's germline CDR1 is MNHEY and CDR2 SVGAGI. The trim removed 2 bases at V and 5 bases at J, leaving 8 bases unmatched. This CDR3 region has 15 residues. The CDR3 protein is CASSYPDRGAHEQYF. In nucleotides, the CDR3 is TGTGCCAGCAGTTACCCTGACAGGGGCGCACACGAGCAGTACTTC.

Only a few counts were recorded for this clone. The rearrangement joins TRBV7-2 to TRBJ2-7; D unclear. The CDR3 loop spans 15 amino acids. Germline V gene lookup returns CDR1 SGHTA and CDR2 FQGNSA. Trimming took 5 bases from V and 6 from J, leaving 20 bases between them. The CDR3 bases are TGTGCCAGCAGCCCCGGCGGTGCCCCCATCGGCGAGCAGTACTTC. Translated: CASSPGGAPIGEQYF.

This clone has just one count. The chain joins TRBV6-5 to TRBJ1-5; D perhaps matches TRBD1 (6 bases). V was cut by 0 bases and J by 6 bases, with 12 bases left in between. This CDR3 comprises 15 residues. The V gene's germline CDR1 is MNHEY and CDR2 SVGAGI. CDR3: CASSYSRQGLQPQHF. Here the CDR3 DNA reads TGTGCCAGCAGTTACTCACGCCAGGGGCTTCAGCCCCAGCATTTT.

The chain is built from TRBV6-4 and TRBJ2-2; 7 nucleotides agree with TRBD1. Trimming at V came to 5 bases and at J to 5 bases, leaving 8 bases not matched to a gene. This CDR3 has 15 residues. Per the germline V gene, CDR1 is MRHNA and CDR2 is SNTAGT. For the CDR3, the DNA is TGTGCCAGCAGTCACAACAGGGGACGGACCGGGGAGCTGTTTTTT. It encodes CASSHNRGRTGELFF.

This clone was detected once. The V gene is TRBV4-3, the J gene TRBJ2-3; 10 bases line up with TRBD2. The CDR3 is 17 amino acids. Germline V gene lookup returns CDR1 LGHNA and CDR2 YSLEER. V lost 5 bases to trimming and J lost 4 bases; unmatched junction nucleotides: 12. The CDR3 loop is CASSAWGLAGVADTQYF. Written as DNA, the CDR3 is TGCGCCAGCAGCGCCTGGGGGCTAGCGGGAGTAGCAGATACGCAGTATTTT.

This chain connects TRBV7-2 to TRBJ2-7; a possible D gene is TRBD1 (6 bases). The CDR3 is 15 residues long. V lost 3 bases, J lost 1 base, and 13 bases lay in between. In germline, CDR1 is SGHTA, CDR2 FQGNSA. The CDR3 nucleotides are TGTGCCAGCAGCTTTGGGACAAGTCCGTCCTACGAGCAGTACTTC. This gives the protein CASSFGTSPSYEQYF.

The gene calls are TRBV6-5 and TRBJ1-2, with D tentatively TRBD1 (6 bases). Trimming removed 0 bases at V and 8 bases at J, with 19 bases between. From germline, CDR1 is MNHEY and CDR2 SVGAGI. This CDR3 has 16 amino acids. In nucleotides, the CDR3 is TGTGCCAGCAGTTACTCATCCCTCGGGGGGGCTGGGGGCTACACCTTC. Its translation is CASSYSSLGGAGGYTF.

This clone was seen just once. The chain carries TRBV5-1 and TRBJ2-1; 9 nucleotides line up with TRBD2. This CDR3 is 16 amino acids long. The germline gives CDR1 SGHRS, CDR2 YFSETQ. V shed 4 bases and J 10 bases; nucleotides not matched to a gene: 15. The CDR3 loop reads CASSPLSSGSIDEQFF. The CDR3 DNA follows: TGCGCCAGCAGCCCTCTGAGTAGCGGGAGTATAGACGAGCAGTTCTTC.